The 10 T cell receptor beta chains listed next were all sequenced from one sample in a study of blood T cell repertoires in COVID-19. Method: immunoSEQ multiplex PCR; TCRdb's copy keeps in-frame clones and lacks some. The sample lists some 300,000 clones, 80% to 90% occurring once. Sequencing was done on a sample of PBMCs or T cells enriched from blood (not recorded which). The receptors were sampled from a man younger than 40 who had recovered from COVID-19.

The chain couples TRBV19 to TRBJ2-7; 16 bases fit TRBD2. V lost 7 bases and J lost 7; bases outside the gene matches: 7. CDR1 and CDR2 from the germline V gene are LNHDA and SQIVND (reference sequence). The CDR3 has 15 amino acids. The CDR3 protein is CASTIGGLAGGEQYF. CDR3 coding DNA: TGTGCCAGTACCATAGGGGGACTAGCGGGAGGGGAGCAGTACTTC.

J is TRBJ1-1 and V is TRBV2; the D gene is possibly TRBD1 (5 bases). The V end lost 7 bases, the J end lost 5 bases, and 17 bases lay between the germline ends. The CDR3 has 14 residues. Germline CDR1 reads SNHLY; CDR2 reads FYNNEI. The chain's CDR3 is CASTTLGGGTEAFF. The CDR3 DNA reads as TGTGCCAGCACCACCCTGGGGGGTGGAACTGAAGCTTTCTTT. Complete variable domain (other parts from reference TRBV2 and TRBJ1-1): EPEVTQTPSHQVTQMGQEVILRCVPISNHLYFYWYRQILGQKVEFLVSFYNNEISEKSEIFDDQFSVERPDGSNFTLKIRSTKLEDSAMYFCASTTLGGGTEAFFGQGTRLTVV.

The chain joins TRBV27 to TRBJ2-7, with D maybe TRBD2 (6 bases). The CDR3 is 15 residues long. The germline gives CDR1 MNHEY, CDR2 SMNVEV (reference sequence). Trimming removed 0 bases from V and 0 bases from J, with 9 bases in between. The CDR3 protein is CASSLSGGFSYEQYF. The CDR3 DNA is TGTGCCAGCAGTTTATCTGGGGGGTTCTCCTACGAGCAGTACTTC.

This clone was detected many times. The chain carries TRBV6-5 and TRBJ1-5; the D gene is possibly TRBD1 (5 bases). The germline CDR1 and CDR2 sequences are MNHEY and SVGAGI. Trimming shortened V by 6 bases and J by 4 bases, and 16 bases separated the two germline ends. The CDR3 runs to 15 residues. CDR3 DNA: TGTGCCAGCAGCAAAGGGGTTGAGACAAATCAGCCCCAGCATTTT. Translating it yields CASSKGVETNQPQHF.

The chain has TRBV7-8 and TRBJ1-2; 7 bases agree with TRBD1. Trimming took 4 bases from V and 4 from J; bases not matched to a gene: 12. Germline values: CDR1 SGHVS, CDR2 FQNEAQ. This CDR3 is 16 amino acids long. CDR3 sequence reads: CASSSSSPGGGYGYTF. The DNA for the CDR3 is TGTGCCAGCAGCTCAAGCTCTCCAGGGGGAGGCTATGGCTACACCTTC.

The chain links TRBV24-1 to TRBJ2-3; 7 nucleotides agree with TRBD2. The CDR3 is made up of 13 amino acids. J gave up 4 bases and V 10 bases, and 7 bases lay outside the gene matches. Germline V gives CDR1 KGHDR, CDR2 SFDVKD. This CDR3 is CATKSGAPDTQYF. The CDR3 bases are TGTGCCACAAAGAGCGGGGCCCCAGATACGCAGTATTTT.

The chain links TRBV3-1 (or the pseudogene TRBV3-2) to TRBJ1-2; 9 nucleotides line up with TRBD1. J lost 7 bases, V lost 0 bases, and 6 bases had no gene match. This CDR3 is 15 amino acids long. The germline gives CDR1 LGHDT, CDR2 YNNKEL (reference sequence). Here the CDR3 DNA reads TGTGCCAGCAGCCAAGATAACAGGGGGCTGGGTGGCTACACCTTC. Its translation is CASSQDNRGLGGYTF.

This clone showed up just once. The chain recombines TRBV5-4 with TRBJ2-7; a weak D match, TRBD2 (5 bases). V was shortened by 2 bases and J by 3 bases, with 6 bases between the two germline ends. This CDR3 has 12 residues. The germline gives CDR1 SGHNT, CDR2 YYREEE (reference sequence). CDR3 nucleotide sequence: TGTGCCAGCAGCTTTCGGGGCTACGAGCAGTACTTC. Encoded protein: CASSFRGYEQYF.

This rearrangement joins TRBV7-9 to TRBJ2-5; perhaps TRBD1 as D (6 bases). Germline V gene sequence: CDR1 SEHNR, CDR2 FQNEAQ (reference sequence). Trimming cost V 2 bases and J 3 bases, with 19 bases left between them. The CDR3 has 17 residues. CDR3 loop: CASSLLGAGLKKETQYF. CDR3 nucleotides: TGTGCCAGCAGCTTATTGGGGGCCGGGCTAAAAAAAGAGACCCAGTACTTC.

V gene TRBV19 combines with J gene TRBJ1-2; 7 bases line up with TRBD1. This CDR3 has 14 residues. The V segment lost 7 bases and the J segment 4 bases; nucleotides outside the gene matches: 9. The germline gives CDR1 LNHDA, CDR2 SQIVND (reference sequence). The CDR3 nucleotides read TGTGCCAGTACGACCCCGGGACAGTCCTATGGCTACACCTTC. It yields the protein CASTTPGQSYGYTF.